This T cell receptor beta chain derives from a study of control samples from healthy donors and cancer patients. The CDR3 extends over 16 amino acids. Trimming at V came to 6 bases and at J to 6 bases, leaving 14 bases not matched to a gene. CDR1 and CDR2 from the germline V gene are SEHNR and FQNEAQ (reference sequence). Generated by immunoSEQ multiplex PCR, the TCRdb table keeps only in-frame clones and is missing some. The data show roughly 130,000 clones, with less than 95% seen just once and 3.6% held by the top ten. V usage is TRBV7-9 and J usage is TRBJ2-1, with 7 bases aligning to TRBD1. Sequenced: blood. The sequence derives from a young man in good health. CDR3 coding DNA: TGTGCCAGCAGATTGAGCTCGACCAGGGGGTCCAATGAGCAGTTCTTC. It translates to CASRLSSTRGSNEQFF.